This T cell receptor (beta chain) was observed in a study of control samples from healthy donors and cancer patients. Profiling relied on immunoSEQ multiplex PCR, and the TCRdb table lists in-frame clones only, not all of them. The profile shows over 200,000 clones, almost 85% of them singletons. CDR1 and CDR2 (germline): LNHDA, SQIVND (reference sequence). The CDR3 consists of 12 residues. Trimming cost V 6 bases and J 2 bases, with 7 bases left between them. The receptor was derived from an older woman with lung cancer. The sample was PBMCs. The chain joins TRBV19 to TRBJ1-1; D remains unclear. The CDR3 reads CASRVLNTEAFF. For the CDR3, the DNA is TGTGCCAGTAGGGTACTTAACACTGAAGCTTTCTTT. The full variable domain, with the rest looked up from reference TRBV19 and TRBJ1-1, is DGGITQSPKYLFRKEGQNVTLSCEQNLNHDAMYWYRQDPGQGLRLIYYSQIVNDFQKGDIAEGYSVSREKKESFPLTVTSAQKNPTAFYLCASRVLNTEAFFGQGTRLTVV.